The rows below give T cell receptor beta chains drawn from one sample of a study of glioma-infiltrating T cells after dendritic cell vaccination. The protocol was immunoSEQ multiplex PCR, while the TCRdb copy is restricted to in-frame clones and leaves out a portion. Among about 2,500 clones, 85% were seen once, and the ten largest hold roughly 10%. Sample: tumor tissue, taken after dendritic cell vaccination. Source of these receptors: a human donor with glioblastoma. CDR3s include the opening cysteine and the closing phenylalanine or tryptophan. D genes are given only for firm matches. Only part of the rows carry a size: once, few, many, or a class if the clone is expanded.

j_call clone_size d_call v_call cdr3_nt cdr3_aa
TRBJ1-4 . . TRBV5-4 TGTGCCAGCAGCCTAGACTCTAATGAAAAACTGTTTTTT CASSLDSNEKLFF
TRBJ1-6 . TRBD1 TRBV7-9 TGTGCCAGCAGCTTGGCTACGACAGGGCTAATACCGATCCTCCACTTT CASSLATTGLIPILHF
TRBJ1-2 . . TRBV20-1 TGCAGTGCTGTGAAGGGGCACGGCTACACCTTC CSAVKGHGYTF
TRBJ2-3 . TRBD1 TRBV5-1 TGCGCCAGCAGCTCCTGGACAGGGGAGGATACGCAGTATTTT CASSSWTGEDTQYF
TRBJ2-1 . . TRBV29-1 TGCAGCGTTGTAGGGGCGAACTACAATGAGCAGTTCTTC CSVVGANYNEQFF
TRBJ1-6 few TRBD1 TRBV2 TGTGCCAGCAGTGAAGAGTTGACAGGGGTGGGTTCACCCCTCCACTTT CASSEELTGVGSPLHF
TRBJ2-3 . . TRBV7-8 TGTGCCAGCAGCTTGTTGCCGCGAAACCCAGATACGCAGTATTTT CASSLLPRNPDTQYF
TRBJ1-5 . . TRBV11-3 TGTGCCAGCAGCTTAAATAGGCTCCGAGGTTCCCAGCATTTT CASSLNRLRGSQHF
TRBJ1-1 . . TRBV5-6 TGTGCCAGCACTCAGTCGGGGACTGAAGCTTTCTTT CASTQSGTEAFF
TRBJ1-4 . TRBD1 TRBV25-1 TGTGCCAGCAGGGGGACAGGGCCTGAAAAACTGTTTTTT CASRGTGPEKLFF
TRBJ2-5 . TRBD2 TRBV10-3 TGTGCCATAAATAGCGGGGGGGCCCGTGAGACCCAGTACTTC CAINSGGARETQYF
TRBJ2-2 large . TRBV4-3 TGCGCCAGCAGCCTCCAAGAGGGCCCGAACACCGGGGAGCTGTTTTTT CASSLQEGPNTGELFF
TRBJ2-1 . . TRBV7-2 TGCGCCAGCAGCTTAACCAGCGGGCCTTTCAATGAGCAGTTCTTC CASSLTSGPFNEQFF
TRBJ2-7 . . TRBV5-1 TGCGCCAGCAGCTGGAAAGGACAGAGCTCCTACGAGCAGTACTTC CASSWKGQSSYEQYF
TRBJ1-2 . . TRBV10-2 TGCGCCAGCAGTGAGTCCGGACAGCGATATGGCTACACCTTC CASSESGQRYGYTF
TRBJ1-2 . . TRBV14 TGTGCCAGCAGCCAAGAGACAGCCTTCTATGGCTACACCTTC CASSQETAFYGYTF
TRBJ2-1 few . TRBV27 TGTGCCAGCAGTTTATTCGGGAGAGGCCCCAATGAGCAGTTCTTC CASSLFGRGPNEQFF
TRBJ1-4 once . TRBV6-1 TGTGCCAGCACCTTGGGGGGGGCGCTCGAAAAACTGTTTTTT CASTLGGALEKLFF
TRBJ2-2 few . TRBV7-2 TGTGCCAGCAGCTTACGGAGTAACACCGGGGAGCTGTTTTTT CASSLRSNTGELFF
TRBJ2-5 . . TRBV30 TGTGCCTGGATCCGCGCGGAGACCCAGTACTTC CAWIRAETQYF
TRBJ1-5 . TRBD1 TRBV4-2 TGTGCCAGCAGCCCTGGGACAGGGACAAGCAATCAGCCCCAGCATTTT CASSPGTGTSNQPQHF
TRBJ1-1 . . TRBV5-6 TGTGCCAGCAGCTTGCGGGGGTCAGCGAAGAACACTGAAGCTTTCTTT CASSLRGSAKNTEAFF
TRBJ2-7 . . TRBV30 TGTGCCTGGAGTGTACGTACGGGGGTATCCTACGAGCAGTACTTC CAWSVRTGVSYEQYF
TRBJ1-2 . TRBD1 TRBV19 TGTGCCAGTAGTACCTCCCCGACAGGGCCTTATGGCTACACCTTC CASSTSPTGPYGYTF
TRBJ2-1 few TRBD2 TRBV11-3 TGTGCCAGCAGCGCCCCCGGGGGGGCCTCCTCCTACAATGAGCAGTTCTTC CASSAPGGASSYNEQFF
TRBJ2-7 . . TRBV6-1 TGTGCCAGCAGTATAGAACAGGGCGGCGAGCAGTACTTC CASSIEQGGEQYF
TRBJ2-3 . . TRBV1 TGCACCAGCAGCCAAGAGAGAAGACTAGCGGCACCCCACAGCACAGATACGCAGTATTTT CTSSQERRLAAPHSTDTQYF
TRBJ2-6 . TRBD2 TRBV5-1 TGCGCCAGCAGCTCGCCTCCGGGACTAGCGGGGATCGGGGCCAACGTCCTGACTTTC CASSSPPGLAGIGANVLTF
TRBJ1-3 . TRBD1 TRBV9 TGTGCCAGCAGCGTAGGGACAGGACTTGACGGAAACACCATATATTTT CASSVGTGLDGNTIYF
TRBJ2-1 . TRBD2 TRBV4-1 TGCGCCAGCAGAGGGCCGGGACTAGCGGGGGTGGAGTTCTTC CASRGPGLAGVEFF
TRBJ1-1 . . TRBV18 TGTGCCAGCTCACTAGTTCGCAGGGTAGGAACTGAAGCTTTCTTT CASSLVRRVGTEAFF
TRBJ1-2 . . TRBV29-1 TGCAGCGTTGTAAAGATAGCGTCGGGCTACACCTTC CSVVKIASGYTF
TRBJ2-4 . TRBD2 TRBV11-2 TGTGCCAGCAGCTTAGCGGGGGGGTCTGTTCAGTACTTC CASSLAGGSVQYF
TRBJ1-5 . TRBD1 TRBV18 TGTGCCAGCTCACTACAGGGGGATCAGCCCCAGCATTTT CASSLQGDQPQHF
TRBJ2-1 . . TRBV27 TGTGCCAGCAGTTTATCACAAAATGAGCAGTTCTTC CASSLSQNEQFF
TRBJ2-5 . . TRBV6-4 TGTGCCAGCGGGGGACAGGGCAGCGGGGGGGAGACCCAGTACTTC CASGGQGSGGETQYF
TRBJ2-7 . . TRBV7-9 TGTGCCAGCAGCTTAGCGGGGGGTGACAGGGCCTACGAGCAGTACTTC CASSLAGGDRAYEQYF
TRBJ2-5 . TRBD1 TRBV7-2 TGTGCCAGCAGGACAGGGAAGGGAGAGACCCAGTACTTC CASRTGKGETQYF
TRBJ1-3 few TRBD1 TRBV11-2 TGTGCCAGCAGCTTAACAGACAGGGGGACTGGAAACACCATATATTTT CASSLTDRGTGNTIYF
TRBJ2-2 . . TRBV11-3 TGTGCCAGCAGCAACCGGGACTCTAATACCGGGGAGCTGTTTTTT CASSNRDSNTGELFF
TRBJ1-2 once . TRBV23-1 TGCGCCAGCAGTCACTCTGCACCGGGACACGATCCCTTAAACTATGGCTACACCTTC CASSHSAPGHDPLNYGYTF
TRBJ1-3 . . TRBV7-2 TGTGCCAGCAGCTTGGGGGGGATCGGGGGTGGCCGGGGAAACACCATATATTTT CASSLGGIGGGRGNTIYF
TRBJ1-3 . . TRBV7-2 TGTGCCAGCAGCTTAGCGCGGGCGGGGGCACTCGGAAACACCATATATTTT CASSLARAGALGNTIYF
TRBJ2-1 . . TRBV2 TGTGCCAGCAGTGAGGGACGGAGGGCGGGCAATGAGCAGTTCTTC CASSEGRRAGNEQFF
TRBJ1-5 . TRBD1 TRBV4-2 TGTGCCAGCAGCCAGGGCGGCGGGACAGGCCGAGGCTATAGCAATCAGCCCCAGCATTTT CASSQGGGTGRGYSNQPQHF
TRBJ1-1 . . TRBV6-5 TGTGCCAGCAGCCAAAGGGGCCGGAACACTGAAGCTTTCTTT CASSQRGRNTEAFF
TRBJ2-2 . TRBD2 TRBV9 TGTGCCAGCGGGGGGGGAGCCCAGGTCGCCGGGGAGCTGTTTTTT CASGGGAQVAGELFF
TRBJ1-5 once . TRBV6-1 TGTGCCACCATACCGACGACAGGTAACAATCAGCCCCAGCATTTT CATIPTTGNNQPQHF
TRBJ1-1 . . TRBV5-4 TGTGCCAGCAGCTTGGTGGGAGTGAACACTGAAGCTTTCTTT CASSLVGVNTEAFF
TRBJ2-3 . . TRBV11-2 TGTGCCAGCAGCTCCGCTCTTACGGGGGATACGCAGTATTTT CASSSALTGDTQYF